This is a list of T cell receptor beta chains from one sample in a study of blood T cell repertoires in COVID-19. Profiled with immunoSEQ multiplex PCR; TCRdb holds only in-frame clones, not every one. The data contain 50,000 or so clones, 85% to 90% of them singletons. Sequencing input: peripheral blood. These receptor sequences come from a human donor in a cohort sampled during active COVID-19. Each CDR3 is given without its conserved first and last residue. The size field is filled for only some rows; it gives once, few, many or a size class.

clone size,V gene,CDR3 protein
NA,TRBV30,AWGQGAGQPQH
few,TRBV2,ASSESRTGEGGYT
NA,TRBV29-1,SVDAANYGYT
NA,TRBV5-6,ASSRTGLNTEAF
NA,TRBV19,ASSTKWRYSGNTIY
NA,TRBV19,ASSTRLAVMGETQY
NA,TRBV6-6,ASSSLPSGRNNEQF
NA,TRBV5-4,ASSLDRVGSPLH
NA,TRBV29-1,SVQGSTGVNTEAF
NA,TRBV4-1,ASSRGYRSTGNTIY
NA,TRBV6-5,AGRGQSNTGELF
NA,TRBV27,ASRRPGGRGDNEQF
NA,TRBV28,ASSRGFSEQY
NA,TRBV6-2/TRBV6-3,ASSPWDSNGYT
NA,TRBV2,ASRLRASDTQY
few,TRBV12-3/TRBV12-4,ASSLSDYEQY
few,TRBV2,ASSGDSVNTEAF
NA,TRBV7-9,ASSSGTGDYGYT
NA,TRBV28,ASSSPGDNSPLH
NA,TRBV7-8,ASSLIAPQGNTEAF
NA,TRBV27,ASVRTGSNSPLH
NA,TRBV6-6,ASSYMGQAYEQY
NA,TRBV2,ASSDREGDTEAF
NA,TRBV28,ASSWVQGQEAF
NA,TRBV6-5,ASRDRGGSGELF
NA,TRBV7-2,ASGLASNEQF
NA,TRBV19,ASSIGDRGVSVYGYT